A single sample is the source of the 6 T cell receptor beta chains below, sequenced in a study of response to subunit inactivated influenza vaccine. Via MiXCR, TCRdb re-called the RT-PCR reads, giving one row per CDR3 protein. The data show more than 450,000 distinct CDR3 sequences, roughly 8.2% seen once. This sample comprised PBMCs from blood, obtained about 24 months after vaccination. These TCRs come from a man between 45 and 75 years old who received an inactivated influenza vaccine.

A few counts support this clonotype. This sequence joins TRBV7-8 and TRBJ2-7; 8 bases line up with TRBD1. J lost 6 bases, V lost 5 bases, and 9 bases had no gene match. The CDR3 runs 14 residues. Germline-derived CDR1 and CDR2 are SGHVS and FQNEAQ. The CDR3 here is CASSTSRGRGEQYF. CDR3 nucleotides: TGTGCCAGCAGCACTTCCAGGGGGCGAGGCGAGCAGTACTTC. The whole variable domain, filled in from reference TRBV7-8 and TRBJ2-7, reads GAGVSQSPRYKVAKRGQDVALRCDPISGHVSLFWYQQALGQGPEFLTYFQNEAQLDKSGLPSDRFFAERPEGSVSTLKIQRTQQEDSAVYLCASSTSRGRGEQYFGPGTRLTVT.

V usage is TRBV10-3 and J usage is TRBJ2-3, with a possible D match to TRBD2 (5 bases). V dropped 7 bases and J dropped 2 bases, with 7 bases sitting between them. The CDR3 has 12 residues. The V gene's germline CDR1 is ENHRY and CDR2 SYGVKD. DNA for the CDR3: TGTGCCATCAAAGGACTCACAGATACGCAGTATTTT. Translated: CAIKGLTDTQYF.

The chain employs TRBV9 and TRBJ1-1, with 9 positions matching TRBD1. CDR3 length: 14 residues. Trimming removed 0 bases from V and 14 bases from J; junction bases left unmatched: 11. Germline V gene data show CDR1 as SGDLS and CDR2 as YYNGEE. The CDR3 here is CASSVGDRVFGKFF. CDR3 nucleotides: TGTGCCAGCAGCGTAGGGGACAGGGTATTTGGGAAATTCTTT.

This clonotype appeared a single time. Being one base from a much bigger clone, this may be a read error. This chain links TRBV20-1 with TRBJ2-1; the match to TRBD2 covers 8 bases. CDR3 size: 15 residues. Germline V gene data show CDR1 as DFQATT and CDR2 as SNEGSKA (reference sequence). In nucleotides, the CDR3 is TGCAGTGCTAGCGAATTCGGGGGGGCCCAGGAGGAGCAGCTCTTC. As protein: CSASEFGGAQEEQLF.

This clonotype was detected many times. The chain carries TRBV29-1 and TRBJ2-3; D might be TRBD1 (6 bases). This CDR3 has 15 amino acids. Trimming left V 4 bases short and J 6 bases short, with 20 bases between. Per the germline V gene, CDR1 is SQVTM and CDR2 is ANQGSEA. CDR3 region: CSVGPGHGRTDTQYF. DNA of the CDR3: TGCAGCGTTGGGCCGGGACACGGTCGAACGGATACGCAGTATTTT.

Only a few counts were recorded for this clonotype. This chain links TRBV6-1 with TRBJ1-1, with D unresolved. Germline loops: CDR1 MNHNS, CDR2 SASEGT. The CDR3 length is 15 residues. V lost 5 bases and J 8 bases, leaving 21 bases between the germline ends. The CDR3 spells CASSPPGRLLHEAFF. In nucleotides, the CDR3 is TGTGCCAGCAGTCCACCGGGAAGACTTCTTCACGAAGCTTTCTTT.